What follows describes a single T cell receptor beta chain. The target of this receptor is not known. No quality values exist for individual bases; no much larger clone is one base distant. Counted from cysteine to phenylalanine, this CDR3 has 13 amino acids. The CDR3 DNA has 39 bases and is translated from base 1. Clipping removes 1 base from V and 4 bases from J, with 0 as the unmatched junction base count. The germline V gene (reference sequence) yields GTSNPN for CDR1 and SVGIG for CDR2. The immunoSEQ Assay, a bias-controlled multiplex PCR, was used to amplify TCRbeta CDR3 regions from genomic DNA. Under the source paper's analysis protocol: Within the assay, amplification of reference gene primers was used to estimate how many nucleated cells each sample contained. Sequence reads were collapsed and filtered to measure the absolute abundance of every unique TCRbeta CDR3 rearrangement. For each sample, productive Simpson clonality was calculated by taking the square root of Simpson's diversity index across productive rearrangements. This immuneACCESS table, as held by TCRdb, lists in-frame sequences with V and J called but not all clones. Of the missing ones, under half trace to an unresolved V gene in checked studies; the others have no known cause. The V and J calls and clone size come from that table; D and trimming were worked out from the DNA. This sample has around 120,000 clones in its table, and 80% to 90% of those were observed once. 32% of the sample is in the top ten clones.

The sample belongs to a study of blood T cell repertoires in COVID-19 (dated by TCRdb to the early 2020s). Background on the whole study: Samples covering the acute and convalescent phases of COVID-19 were provided by collaborators in the United States, Italy and Spain. The material from the prospective study consisted of cDNA or gDNA derived from T cells, B-cell-depleted T cells, or PBMCs. Deeply sampled blood TCRbeta repertoires from subjects exposed to, actively infected with, or recovered from COVID-19 were included in the dataset. The repertoires were released in a freely available public database meant as a resource for research on the immune response to SARS-CoV-2. Samples were obtained from the ongoing ImmuneRACE study (first 160 participants) and from 1,200 or so subjects provided by 6 global collaborators. Nearly every sample came with metadata listing a de-identified subject ID, COVID-19 status, age in years and sex. Where available, HLA class I and class II types were taken from metadata supplied by the sample provider and were not determined by assay-based typing. General conclusions and limits of the study: The quantity of clinical and demographic metadata differed by source and by participant and was supplied without curation.

The collaborating institutions used their own protocols to collect whole blood in K2EDTA tubes. For TCRbeta analysis, collaborator samples were shipped as frozen whole blood, as isolated PBMCs, or as DNA extracted from either sample type. The sequence derives from an elderly woman with acute or convalescent COVID-19. Sequenced: peripheral blood. The chain was built from TRBV30 and TRBJ1-1, and 10 junction bases match TRBD1. The encoded CDR3 is CAWSGQGATEAFF. In nucleotides, the sequence is TGTGCCTGGAGTGGACAGGGGGCCACTGAAGCTTTCTTT.